A single sample is the source of the 29 T cell receptor beta chains below, sequenced in a study of T cell repertoires in cytomegalovirus infection. For these TCRs, the target antigens are not known. TCRdb reprocessed the reads with MiXCR, giving one entry per CDR3 protein. The sample consists of 380,000 or so distinct CDR3 sequences, roughly a third of them appearing once. The sequencing here drew on cultured PBMCs, taken from culture after CMV antigen stimulation. These receptors all stem from a human donor in good health (CMV status not recorded). Some clones in this sample may be carry-over from other donors' samples.

This chain links TRBV7-9 with TRBJ2-2, with a possible D match to TRBD2 (5 bases). This CDR3 is built from 14 residues. Germline V gene data show CDR1 as SEHNR and CDR2 as FQNEAQ (reference sequence). The V and J ends lost 4 bases and 6 bases respectively, with 12 bases between them. CDR3 amino acids: CASSSPRVSGELFF. In DNA, the CDR3 is TGTGCCAGCAGCTCGCCGAGGGTTTCCGGGGAGCTGTTTTTT. Variable domain in full (rest from reference TRBV7-9 and TRBJ2-2): DTGVSQNPRHKITKRGQNVTFRCDPISEHNRLYWYRQTLGQGPEFLTYFQNEAQLEKSRLLSDRFSAERPKGSFSTLEIQRTEQGDSAMYLCASSSPRVSGELFFGEGSRLTVL.

The V gene is TRBV19, the J gene TRBJ2-1, with D hard to call. The CDR3 sequence is 14 residues long. V was shortened by 4 bases and J by 11 bases, with 18 bases between the two germline ends. In germline, CDR1 is LNHDA, CDR2 SQIVND (reference sequence). The DNA for the CDR3 is TGTGCCAGTAGTAATAAGGTAATCGTTCCTCAGCAGTTCTTC. This gives the protein CASSNKVIVPQQFF.

The chain employs TRBV7-3 and TRBJ2-1; 9 nucleotides align to TRBD1. CDR1 and CDR2 from the germline V gene are SGHTA and FQGTGA. The length of the CDR3 is 15 residues. J gave up 9 bases and V 5 bases, and 11 bases lay outside the gene matches. The CDR3 bases are TGTGCCAGCAGCGTAAAGGGACAGGGTTTCTCTGAGCAGTTCTTC. Translating gives CASSVKGQGFSEQFF.

The J gene is TRBJ2-5, the V gene TRBV19; the match to TRBD2 covers 7 bases. This CDR3 comprises 15 residues. V dropped 5 bases and J dropped 4; count of bases not matched to a gene: 10. CDR1 and CDR2 (germline): LNHDA, SQIVND (reference sequence). CDR3 loop: CASSWNVGRRETQYF. CDR3 bases: TGTGCCAGTAGTTGGAACGTCGGGAGGCGAGAGACCCAGTACTTC.

The J gene is TRBJ1-5, the V gene TRBV19; D is perhaps TRBD1 (5 bases). The germline V gene encodes CDR1 LNHDA and CDR2 SQIVND (reference sequence). The CDR3 consists of 15 residues. V was trimmed by 7 bases and J by 0 bases, leaving 13 bases between them. CDR3 coding DNA: TGTGCCAGTACCCTCCGGGGGTATAGCAATCAGCCCCAGCATTTT. Protein product: CASTLRGYSNQPQHF.

This clonotype was recorded a few times. The rearrangement links TRBV7-9 to TRBJ2-1, with TRBD2 matching 14 bases. CDR3 length: 17 residues. CDR1 and CDR2 from the germline V gene are SEHNR and FQNEAQ (reference sequence). The J segment lost 0 bases and the V segment lost 5 bases, leaving 3 bases of the junction unmatched. The chain's CDR3 is CASSQTSGRASYNEQFF. The CDR3 DNA reads as TGTGCCAGCAGCCAGACTAGCGGGAGGGCCTCCTACAATGAGCAGTTCTTC.

The chain employs TRBV7-2 and TRBJ1-1; D possibly corresponds to TRBD1 (6 bases). The ends were cut back, 0 bases at V and 11 bases at J, with 16 bases in the middle. This CDR3 has 14 amino acids. Germline CDR1 reads SGHTA; CDR2 reads FQGNSA. CDR3 amino acids: CASSLAGTPIGAFF. CDR3 nucleotide sequence: TGTGCCAGCAGCTTAGCTGGGACACCCATAGGGGCTTTCTTT.

The rearrangement links TRBV6-6 to TRBJ2-7, with 7 bases aligning to TRBD1. Germline assignment: CDR1 MNHNY and CDR2 SVGAGI (reference sequence). The trim removed 5 bases at V and 7 bases at J, leaving 5 bases unmatched. This CDR3 is built from 12 residues. The CDR3 DNA is TGTGCCAGCAGTCCAGGGACAGCTGAGCAGTACGTC. It encodes CASSPGTAEQYV.

This clonotype was detected only a few times. V gene TRBV6-1 combines with J gene TRBJ1-1; D gene ambiguous. CDR1 and CDR2 (germline): MNHNS, SASEGT. The ends were cut back, 6 bases at V and 0 bases at J, with 17 bases in the middle. CDR3 size: 16 residues. CDR3: CASRTWPKVMNTEAFF. CDR3 nucleotide sequence: TGTGCCAGCAGAACTTGGCCGAAGGTGATGAACACTGAAGCTTTCTTT.

This clonotype was counted a few times. The V call is TRBV19, the J call TRBJ1-5, with D possibly being TRBD1 (5 bases). The length of the CDR3 is 18 residues. With 2 bases removed from V and 2 bases from J, the gap between germline ends came to 19 bases. The V gene's germline CDR1 is LNHDA and CDR2 SQIVND (reference sequence). CDR3 sequence (DNA): TGTGCCAGTAGTATATCCCAGGGCTTGAGGTTCGGCAATCAGCCCCAGCATTTT. Translation gives CASSISQGLRFGNQPQHF.

This clonotype has only a few counts. This chain joins TRBV7-2 and TRBJ2-1; the D gene is possibly TRBD1 (5 bases). V dropped 3 bases and J dropped 6 bases, with 9 bases sitting between them. The CDR3 length is 13 residues. From germline, CDR1 is SGHTA and CDR2 FQGNSA. CDR3 coding DNA: TGTGCCAGCAGCTTTGACAGAGTCAATGAGCAGTTCTTC. Translated, it gives CASSFDRVNEQFF.

This chain connects TRBV29-1 to TRBJ2-1; 10 bases are shared with TRBD2. This CDR3 has 15 amino acids. Germline trimming cut 0 bases from V and 2 bases from J; bases unmatched to any gene: 1. Germline V gene data show CDR1 as SQVTM and CDR2 as ANQGSEA. CDR3 sequence: CSVEDTSGTYNEQFF. The CDR3 nucleotides read TGCAGCGTTGAAGACACTAGCGGGACCTACAATGAGCAGTTCTTC.

This clonotype was counted ten times or more. The chain couples TRBV7-2 to TRBJ2-1, with 9 bases fitting TRBD1. V dropped 3 bases and J dropped 3; count of bases not matched to a gene: 3. Germline loops: CDR1 SGHTA, CDR2 FQGNSA. This CDR3 has 15 residues. Here the CDR3 reads CASSLGQGIYNEQFF. The CDR3 DNA follows: TGTGCCAGCAGCTTGGGACAGGGCATCTACAATGAGCAGTTCTTC. The entire variable domain, with the rest obtained from reference TRBV7-2 and TRBJ2-1, is as follows: GAGVSQSPSNKVTEKGKDVELRCDPISGHTALYWYRQSLGQGLEFLIYFQGNSAPDKSGLPSDRFSAERTGGSVSTLTIQRTQQEDSAVYLCASSLGQGIYNEQFFGPGTRLTVL.

V usage is TRBV6-1 and J usage is TRBJ2-7; the D gene is possibly TRBD2 (5 bases). This CDR3 spans 14 amino acids. V was pared by 7 bases and J by 4 bases, with 17 bases between. Looked up from germline, CDR1 is MNHNS and CDR2 is SASEGT. The chain's CDR3 is CASNRGVPLYEQYF. The CDR3, as DNA: TGTGCCAGCAATCGGGGAGTCCCACTTTACGAGCAGTACTTC.

The chain joins TRBV5-1 to TRBJ2-3, with 8 bases lining up with TRBD1. CDR3 length: 16 residues. Germline V gives CDR1 SGHRS, CDR2 YFSETQ. V gave up 3 bases and J gave up 1 base; unmatched junction bases: 7. CDR3: CASSSGQGRGTDTQYF. DNA of the CDR3: TGCGCCAGCAGCTCTGGACAGGGACGAGGCACAGATACGCAGTATTTT.

The genes are TRBV6-5 and TRBJ1-1, with D maybe TRBD1 (6 bases). V gave up 9 bases and J gave up 7 bases, with 18 bases separating them. This CDR3 is built from 13 residues. CDR1 is MNHEY, CDR2 SVGAGI, per germline. The DNA for the CDR3 is TGTGCCAGTTGGGCGAGGGGGGGCAGTGAAGCTTTCTTT. This sequence encodes CASWARGGSEAFF.

This chain uses TRBV28 with TRBJ2-1; 12 bases align to TRBD2. The CDR3 is made up of 17 amino acids. V was clipped by 6 bases and J by 0 bases; unmatched bases: 6. Germline lookup yields CDR1 MDHEN and CDR2 SYDVKM. The CDR3 DNA reads as TGTGCCAGCAGACCTACTAGCGGGAGGAACTCCTACAATGAGCAGTTCTTC. Its translation is CASRPTSGRNSYNEQFF.

The chain links TRBV7-2 to TRBJ1-5; 8 bases agree with TRBD1. Trimming removed 5 bases from V and 7 bases from J; junction bases left unmatched: 4. CDR3 size: 13 residues. From germline, CDR1 is SGHTA and CDR2 FQGNSA. The CDR3 loop reads CASSPQGDQPQHF. Written as DNA, the CDR3 is TGTGCCAGCAGCCCACAGGGGGACCAGCCCCAGCATTTT. The full variable domain, completed using reference TRBV7-2 and TRBJ1-5, is GAGVSQSPSNKVTEKGKDVELRCDPISGHTALYWYRQSLGQGLEFLIYFQGNSAPDKSGLPSDRFSAERTGGSVSTLTIQRTQQEDSAVYLCASSPQGDQPQHFGDGTRLSIL.

The chain couples TRBV5-4 to TRBJ2-7; 12 bases fit TRBD2. The CDR3 has 16 amino acids. V was clipped by 1 base and J by 4 bases; unmatched bases: 6. Germline lookup yields CDR1 SGHNT and CDR2 YYREEE (reference sequence). The CDR3 region is CASSLPGTSGLYEQYF. DNA for the CDR3: TGTGCCAGCAGCTTGCCCGGGACTAGCGGGCTATACGAGCAGTACTTC.

This clonotype showed up many times. The J gene is TRBJ1-1, the V gene TRBV6-1; D gene unclear. V lost 8 bases to trimming and J lost 3 bases, with 13 bases between them. The CDR3 sequence is 13 residues long. Looked up from germline, CDR1 is MNHNS and CDR2 is SASEGT. The CDR3 sequence is CASQIQHHTEAFF. CDR3 sequence (DNA): TGTGCCAGCCAGATACAGCATCACACTGAAGCTTTCTTT.

The rearrangement links TRBV10-3 to TRBJ1-6; unclear D gene. The length of the CDR3 is 14 residues. CDR1 is ENHRY, CDR2 SYGVKD, per germline. V lost 7 bases to trimming and J lost 6 bases, with 13 bases between them. The CDR3 loop is CAITERDSNSPLHF. For the CDR3, the DNA is TGTGCCATCACTGAACGTGACTCTAATTCACCCCTCCACTTT.

This clonotype occurred once. The V and J genes are TRBV5-1 and TRBJ2-1; TRBD2 agrees at 12 bases. V gave up 4 bases and J gave up 0 bases; unmatched junction bases: 8. CDR1 and CDR2 (germline): SGHRS, YFSETQ. The CDR3 spans 18 residues. For the CDR3, the DNA is TGCGCCAGCAGCCTTTACCGACTAGCGGGAGTCTCCTACAATGAGCAGTTCTTC. Protein product: CASSLYRLAGVSYNEQFF.

This clonotype came up a few times. V usage is TRBV25-1 and J usage is TRBJ1-2, with TRBD1 identical over 7 bases. CDR1 is MGHDK, CDR2 SYGVNS, per germline. The CDR3 has 13 residues. Trimming removed 2 bases from V and 7 bases from J; junction bases left unmatched: 4. The CDR3 protein is CASSEQGDVGYTF. CDR3 nucleotide sequence: TGTGCCAGCAGTGAACAGGGGGATGTTGGCTACACCTTC.

The CDR3 DNA follows: TGTGCCAGCAGCAGCCTTACCTACGAGCAGTACGTC. Protein: CASSSLTYEQYV. This sequence joins TRBV28 and TRBJ2-7; the D is unclear. Deletions cut 6 bases from V and 2 bases from J, with 8 bases between. Germline CDR1 MDHEN, CDR2 SYDVKM. The CDR3 consists of 12 residues.

This clonotype showed up just a few times. The rearrangement links TRBV7-2 to TRBJ1-2; 7 nucleotides align to TRBD1. In germline, CDR1 is SGHTA, CDR2 FQGNSA. The CDR3 has 17 amino acids. J lost 1 base, V lost 5 bases, and 13 bases had no gene match. This CDR3 is CASSPRDSERLNYGYTF. The DNA for the CDR3 is TGTGCCAGCAGCCCCCGGGACAGCGAACGCCTTAACTATGGCTACACCTTC.

This clonotype was seen just once. The chain uses TRBV28 and TRBJ2-1; D ambiguous. V shed 3 bases and J shed 5 bases, with 5 bases lying between them. The CDR3 covers 12 residues. Looked up from germline, CDR1 is MDHEN and CDR2 is SYDVKM. The CDR3 protein is CASSLINNEQFF. CDR3 bases: TGTGCCAGCAGTTTGATTAACAATGAGCAGTTCTTC.

This clonotype was detected only a few times. The chain has TRBV6-6 and TRBJ2-7; 10 nucleotides align to TRBD2. The CDR3 has 17 residues. V was clipped by 6 bases and J by 1 base; unmatched bases: 12. Germline CDR1 and CDR2: MNHNY and SVGAGI (reference sequence). The CDR3 sequence is CASSALAGARRSYEQYF. The CDR3 bases are TGTGCCAGCAGCGCCCTAGCGGGAGCCCGAAGATCCTACGAGCAGTACTTC.

The gene calls are TRBV20-1 and TRBJ2-1; D gene uncertain. With 5 bases removed from V and 4 bases from J, the gap between germline ends came to 15 bases. The CDR3 runs to 14 residues. Germline CDR1 DFQATT, CDR2 SNEGSKA (reference sequence). The CDR3 bases are TGCAGTGCTCCGGGCCCAAGTAGTTACAATGAGCAGTTCTTC. Its translation: CSAPGPSSYNEQFF.

The J gene is TRBJ1-4, the V gene TRBV11-2; unclear D gene. V dropped 3 bases and J dropped 5 bases, with 10 bases sitting between them. Germline V gene data show CDR1 as SGHAT and CDR2 as FQNNGV. This CDR3 is 14 amino acids long. In DNA, the CDR3 is TGTGCCAGCAGCTTCGGTCGTCAGAATGAAAAACTGTTTTTT. Its translation: CASSFGRQNEKLFF.